A single sample is the source of the 28 T cell receptor beta chains below, sequenced in a study of T cells after posttransplantation cyclophosphamide. The repertoire was sequenced with immunoSEQ multiplex PCR; TCRdb's copy has only in-frame clones and lacks some. This sample comprises around 35,000 clones, none seen once only. Sample: PBMCs. Receptors were obtained from a woman aged 45-59 years in good health and a related stem cell transplant donor.

This clone was seen at least ten times. The CDR3 region has the DNA TGTGCCAGCAGCTTACGCCCCGGGGAGACCCAGTACTTC. Protein sequence: CASSLRPGETQYF. The rearrangement links TRBV7-3 to TRBJ2-5; the D is unclear. Trimming shortened V by 2 bases and J by 5 bases, and 9 bases separated the two germline ends. The germline V gene encodes CDR1 SGHTA and CDR2 FQGTGA. CDR3 size: 13 residues.

In this sample, this clone turned up many times. The chain employs TRBV19 and TRBJ2-2; 9 bases agree with TRBD1. The CDR3 loop spans 16 amino acids. V lost 7 bases to trimming and J lost 5 bases; unmatched junction nucleotides: 11. The germline V gene has CDR1 LNHDA and CDR2 SQIVND (reference sequence). The CDR3 protein is CASTNRGPWETGELFF. CDR3 nucleotide sequence: TGTGCCAGTACCAACAGGGGGCCTTGGGAAACCGGGGAGCTGTTTTTT.

This clone occurred many times. This chain links TRBV9 with TRBJ1-2; 7 nucleotides line up with TRBD1. After removal of 4 bases from V and 7 bases from J, the junction contained 4 bases not matched to a gene. Germline V gene lookup returns CDR1 SGDLS and CDR2 YYNGEE. The CDR3 has 12 residues. CDR3 coding DNA: TGTGCCAGCAGCCCCGGGACAGTTGGCTACACCTTC. It translates to CASSPGTVGYTF.

This clone was picked up many times. The V call is TRBV19, the J call TRBJ1-2, with D perhaps TRBD1 (6 bases). From germline, CDR1 is LNHDA and CDR2 SQIVND (reference sequence). V dropped 5 bases and J dropped 8 bases, with 21 bases sitting between them. The CDR3 consists of 15 residues. The CDR3 spells CASSAPGRGLEGYTF. The CDR3 DNA follows: TGTGCCAGTAGTGCCCCAGGGAGGGGGTTAGAAGGCTACACCTTC.

The chain carries TRBV29-1 and TRBJ2-3, with D possibly TRBD1 on 5 matching bases. The CDR3 length is 14 residues. Trimming stripped 3 bases from V and 2 bases from J, with 12 bases between. Per germline, CDR1 SQVTM and CDR2 ANQGSEA. CDR3 residues: CSVDQQGPTDTQYF. In DNA, the CDR3 is TGCAGCGTTGACCAGCAGGGCCCCACAGATACGCAGTATTTT.

This chain uses TRBV6-2 or TRBV6-3 with TRBJ2-7; 14 nucleotides agree with TRBD2. With V trimmed by 7 bases and J by 2 bases, 19 bases remained unmatched. Germline V gives CDR1 MNHEY, CDR2 SVGEGT. CDR3 length: 20 residues. The chain's CDR3 is CASTQPRAGTSGSLAYEQYF. The CDR3 DNA reads as TGTGCCAGCACTCAACCCCGGGCCGGGACTAGCGGGAGTTTGGCCTACGAGCAGTACTTC.

V is TRBV7-8 and J is TRBJ1-2, with a weak D call TRBD1 (5 bases). The V end was cut by 1 base, the J end by 5 bases, with 14 bases between. The germline gives CDR1 SGHVS, CDR2 FQNEAQ. The CDR3 contains 15 residues. The CDR3 nucleotides read TGTGCCAGCAGCTTAGGGGGGGGGATCGGGTATGGCTACACCTTC. It yields the protein CASSLGGGIGYGYTF.

This clone was seen many times. The chain links TRBV28 to TRBJ2-7; unclear D gene. V was clipped by 2 bases and J by 2 bases, with 13 bases between them. Per germline, CDR1 MDHEN and CDR2 SYDVKM. The CDR3 runs 15 residues. DNA of the CDR3: TGTGCCAGCAGTTTACGAGACATCAGCCCCTACGAGCAGTACTTC. It translates to CASSLRDISPYEQYF.

This clone has ten or more counts. J is TRBJ2-3 and V is TRBV6-6, with D perhaps matching TRBD2 (5 bases). V dropped 2 bases and J dropped 2 bases, with 14 bases sitting between them. The germline V gene has CDR1 MNHNY and CDR2 SVGAGI (reference sequence). This CDR3 comprises 16 residues. The CDR3 coding sequence is TGTGCCAGCAGTTACCCAAGGCTCGGGGACACAGATACGCAGTATTTT. Amino acids: CASSYPRLGDTDTQYF.

This clone was observed at least ten times. V usage is TRBV24-1 and J usage is TRBJ2-3; 7 bases fit TRBD1. The length of the CDR3 is 16 residues. After removal of 3 bases from V and 1 base from J, the junction contained 6 bases not matched to a gene. Per the germline V gene, CDR1 is KGHDR and CDR2 is SFDVKD. The CDR3 reads CATSDNGQVGTDTQYF. The CDR3 DNA follows: TGTGCCACCAGTGATAACGGACAGGTCGGCACAGATACGCAGTATTTT.

This sequence joins TRBV7-2 and TRBJ1-4; perhaps TRBD1 as D (6 bases). In germline, CDR1 is SGHTA, CDR2 FQGNSA. With 6 bases removed from V and 7 bases from J, the gap between germline ends came to 21 bases. This CDR3 contains 16 residues. DNA of the CDR3: TGTGCCAGCAGGCAGGGGTTTTTTTCGACAGGTGAAAAACTGTTTTTT. The encoded protein is CASRQGFFSTGEKLFF.

This clone has at least ten counts. The chain is built from TRBV4-1 and TRBJ2-5; TRBD2 matches 12 bases. Germline V gene data show CDR1 as MGHRA and CDR2 as YSYEKL. V dropped 4 bases and J dropped 5; count of bases not matched to a gene: 11. This CDR3 has 17 amino acids. CDR3 sequence reads: CASSPSGRAGLGETQYF. The CDR3 region has the DNA TGCGCCAGCAGCCCTAGCGGGAGGGCCGGCCTAGGGGAGACCCAGTACTTC.

This clone was counted many times. The V and J genes are TRBV2 and TRBJ2-1; 15 bases align to TRBD2. Germline assignment: CDR1 SNHLY and CDR2 FYNNEI. The CDR3 spans 16 residues. The ends lost 4 bases at V and 6 bases at J; junction bases unmatched: 4. CDR3 region: CASSGTSGRGSNEQFF. The CDR3, as DNA: TGTGCCAGCAGTGGGACTAGCGGGAGGGGGTCCAATGAGCAGTTCTTC. Full variable domain (outside the CDR3, taken from reference TRBV2 and TRBJ2-1): EPEVTQTPSHQVTQMGQEVILRCVPISNHLYFYWYRQILGQKVEFLVSFYNNEISEKSEIFDDQFSVERPDGSNFTLKIRSTKLEDSAMYFCASSGTSGRGSNEQFFGPGTRLTVL.

The chain carries TRBV29-1 and TRBJ2-7; 10 bases agree with TRBD2. The CDR3 runs to 16 residues. V dropped 7 bases and J dropped 0; count of bases not matched to a gene: 12. CDR1 and CDR2 from the germline V gene are SQVTM and ANQGSEA. The CDR3 bases are TGCAGCGGAACAACTCCGGGACTAGCGAACTCCTACGAGCAGTACTTC. Its translation: CSGTTPGLANSYEQYF.

The chain carries TRBV10-1 and TRBJ2-5, with 13 positions matching TRBD2. The CDR3 sequence is 19 residues long. CDR1 is WNHNN, CDR2 SYGVQD, per germline (reference sequence). Germline trimming cut 2 bases from V and 4 bases from J; bases unmatched to any gene: 13. The CDR3 is CASSESRLAGGEVSETQYF. CDR3 sequence (DNA): TGCGCCAGCAGTGAGAGCAGACTAGCGGGAGGTGAGGTATCAGAGACCCAGTACTTC.

This clone has a count of ten or more. The rearrangement links TRBV19 to TRBJ2-1, with D perhaps matching TRBD2 (6 bases). The V and J ends lost 3 bases and 10 bases respectively, with 16 bases between them. The CDR3 consists of 14 residues. Germline V CDR1 and CDR2: LNHDA, SQIVND (reference sequence). The DNA for the CDR3 is TGTGCCAGTAGTATGTGGCGGGAAAAGGGAGAGCAGTTCTTC. This codes for CASSMWREKGEQFF.

This clone was counted ten times or more. This chain joins TRBV6-1 and TRBJ1-1, with 9 bases lining up with TRBD1. With 3 bases clipped from V and 6 bases from J, the junction kept 14 bases outside the gene matches. CDR3 size: 17 residues. Germline values: CDR1 MNHNS, CDR2 SASEGT. DNA for the CDR3: TGTGCCAGCAGTGACCCGGGACAGGGCGGTAGGTACCCTGAAGCTTTCTTT. It specifies CASSDPGQGGRYPEAFF.

This clone has at least ten counts. The V and J genes are TRBV7-9 and TRBJ2-7, with D perhaps TRBD1 (5 bases). The CDR3 consists of 13 residues. The V gene's germline CDR1 is SEHNR and CDR2 FQNEAQ (reference sequence). Trimming left V 3 bases short and J 3 bases short, with 9 bases between. In nucleotides, the CDR3 is TGTGCCAGCAGCTTCGGCAGGGACTACGAGCAGTACTTC. Encoded protein: CASSFGRDYEQYF.

This clone was counted a few times. The chain links TRBV5-1 to TRBJ2-2, with D tentatively TRBD2 (6 bases). Germline CDR1 reads SGHRS; CDR2 reads YFSETQ. Trimming removed 4 bases from V and 0 bases from J, with 10 bases in between. The CDR3 runs to 15 residues. Here the CDR3 reads CASSISGSNTGELFF. The CDR3 DNA is TGCGCCAGCAGCATCAGCGGGTCGAACACCGGGGAGCTGTTTTTT. The full variable domain, in which reference TRBV5-1 and TRBJ2-2 provide the parts outside the CDR3, is KAGVTQTPRYLIKTRGQQVTLSCSPISGHRSVSWYQQTPGQGLQFLFEYFSETQRNKGNFPGRFSGRQFSNSRSEMNVSTLELGDSALYLCASSISGSNTGELFFGEGSRLTVL.

V is TRBV12-3 or TRBV12-4 and J is TRBJ2-1; 10 positions match TRBD2. The ends lost 1 base at V and 8 bases at J; junction bases unmatched: 11. The CDR3 extends over 17 amino acids. The CDR3 loop is CASSLGTSGLYADEQFF. CDR3 nucleotide sequence: TGTGCCAGCAGTTTAGGGACTAGCGGCCTGTACGCGGATGAGCAGTTCTTC.

This clone was seen repeatedly, ten times or more. This chain joins TRBV11-1 and TRBJ1-1, with 7 bases matching TRBD1. The CDR3 has 16 amino acids. With 1 base clipped from V and 4 bases from J, the junction kept 9 bases outside the gene matches. CDR1 SGHAT and CDR2 FQDESV come from the germline V gene (reference sequence). CDR3 bases: TGTGCCAGCAGCTTAGGAAGGACAGGAATTAGCACTGAAGCTTTCTTT. This translates into CASSLGRTGISTEAFF.

This clone was found many times. The chain employs TRBV9 and TRBJ2-7; 12 positions match TRBD2. Germline values: CDR1 SGDLS, CDR2 YYNGEE. Unmatched junction bases numbered 4, after V lost 3 bases and J lost 3 bases. The CDR3 is 15 residues long. The DNA for the CDR3 is TGTGCCAGCAGCGAAGGACTAGCGGGATTCTACGAGCAGTACTTC. It encodes CASSEGLAGFYEQYF.

In this sample, this clone turned up a few times. J is TRBJ1-1 and V is TRBV30; 9 bases align to TRBD1. CDR3 length: 13 residues. Looked up from germline, CDR1 is GTSNPN and CDR2 is SVGIG (reference sequence). The V segment lost 4 bases and the J segment 4 bases; nucleotides outside the gene matches: 4. The CDR3 loop is CAWKDRGATEAFF. The CDR3 DNA is TGTGCCTGGAAAGACAGGGGGGCCACTGAAGCTTTCTTT.

This clone was recorded many times. V usage is TRBV27 and J usage is TRBJ1-2; D is possibly TRBD1 (5 bases). CDR1 is MNHEY and CDR2 is SMNVEV in the germline V gene (reference sequence). This CDR3 contains 12 residues. V lost 8 bases to trimming and J lost 5 bases, with 12 bases between them. CDR3 DNA: TGTGCCAGCGGCTGGGGCAGTTATGGCTACACCTTC. It translates to CASGWGSYGYTF.

This clone was recorded many times. The V call is TRBV5-1, the J call TRBJ2-1; possible D gene TRBD2, 6 bases. The CDR3 length is 15 residues. Trimming cost V 4 bases and J 0 bases, with 11 bases left between them. Germline V gives CDR1 SGHRS, CDR2 YFSETQ. This CDR3 is CASSTRDSSYNEQFF. The CDR3 DNA follows: TGCGCCAGCAGCACCCGGGACTCCTCCTACAATGAGCAGTTCTTC. Full variable domain (rest looked up from reference TRBV5-1 and TRBJ2-1): KAGVTQTPRYLIKTRGQQVTLSCSPISGHRSVSWYQQTPGQGLQFLFEYFSETQRNKGNFPGRFSGRQFSNSRSEMNVSTLELGDSALYLCASSTRDSSYNEQFFGPGTRLTVL.

This clone has ten or more counts. The chain links TRBV12-3 or TRBV12-4 to TRBJ2-7; TRBD1 aligns across 8 bases. The CDR3 totals 15 residues. With 6 bases clipped from V and 2 bases from J, the junction kept 9 bases outside the gene matches. CDR3 nucleotides: TGTGCCAGCAGCCCTGAAGGGACAGGCCCCTACGAGCAGTACTTC. Translation: CASSPEGTGPYEQYF.

This clone was detected many times. The V gene is TRBV10-3, the J gene TRBJ2-7, with a tentative D call TRBD1 (5 bases). The CDR3 spans 12 residues. The V end was cut by 6 bases, the J end by 3 bases, with 9 bases between. The germline V gene encodes CDR1 ENHRY and CDR2 SYGVKD. The CDR3 nucleotides read TGTGCCATCAGCTCAGGGAACTACGAGCAGTACTTC. This codes for CAISSGNYEQYF.

This clone has at least ten counts. This chain uses TRBV28 with TRBJ1-4; 7 nucleotides agree with TRBD1. CDR1 MDHEN and CDR2 SYDVKM come from the germline V gene. V shed 6 bases and J 5 bases; nucleotides not matched to a gene: 12. The CDR3 has 16 amino acids. The DNA of the CDR3 is TGTGCCAGCAGCTTGAGACAGGGAGGGGGAAATGAAAAACTGTTTTTT. Translated, it gives CASSLRQGGGNEKLFF.